The 11 T cell receptor beta chains given below trace back to one sample, sequenced in a study of T cells after yellow fever vaccination. TCRdb re-analysed the 5' RACE reads in MiXCR, keeping a single row per CDR3 protein. The data contain just under 600,000 distinct CDR3 sequences, 13% of them seen just once; the ten biggest clones take up about 14%. The starting material was PBMCs, obtained on the day of the yellow fever booster vaccination. The receptors were sampled from a man aged 25 to 45 who received the YFV17D yellow fever vaccine.

This chain links TRBV27 with TRBJ2-7, with TRBD2 identical over 8 bases. The V gene's germline CDR1 is MNHEY and CDR2 SMNVEV (reference sequence). The CDR3 runs 14 residues. Trimming at V came to 6 bases and at J to 4 bases, leaving 8 bases not matched to a gene. The CDR3 region has the DNA TGTGCCAGCAGGCGAAGCGGGGGCGGGTACGAGCAGTACTTC. Translated, it gives CASRRSGGGYEQYF.

This clonotype was detected only a few times. This rearrangement joins TRBV4-3 to TRBJ1-6, with TRBD1 as a possible D gene (5 bases). V lost 1 base, J lost 7 bases, and 11 bases lay in between. The germline gives CDR1 LGHNA, CDR2 YSLEER. The CDR3 contains 15 residues. The CDR3: CASSQVRGANSPLHF. CDR3 DNA: TGCGCCAGCAGCCAAGTCCGAGGGGCCAATTCACCCCTCCACTTT.

The DNA for the CDR3 is TGTGCCAGCAGCGTCGACAGGGGTGTCTTCAATGAGCAGTTCTTC. Translated: CASSVDRGVFNEQFF. This chain joins TRBV5-4 and TRBJ2-1; TRBD1 aligns across 8 bases. V lost 4 bases to trimming and J lost 6 bases; unmatched junction nucleotides: 9. The CDR3 is made up of 15 amino acids. The germline CDR1 and CDR2 sequences are SGHNT and YYREEE (reference sequence).

This clonotype was detected ten times or more. The V call is TRBV29-1, the J call TRBJ2-7, with 7 bases that match TRBD2. V was clipped by 3 bases and J by 11 bases; unmatched bases: 19. CDR1 and CDR2 (germline): SQVTM, ANQGSEA. The CDR3 has 15 amino acids. The CDR3 region has the DNA TGCAGCGTTGAGATAGCGGGCACGACGGGCGGCGTGGAGTACTTC. It encodes CSVEIAGTTGGVEYF.

The chain employs TRBV5-4 and TRBJ2-3; 11 bases fit TRBD2. The CDR3 has 16 amino acids. The junction had 6 bases not matched to a gene; V was cut back by 5 bases and J by 1 base. CDR1 is SGHNT and CDR2 is YYREEE in the germline V gene (reference sequence). The CDR3 DNA reads as TGTGCCAGCAGACGCGGGACTAGCGGTCGCACAGATACGCAGTATTTT. Translated, it gives CASRRGTSGRTDTQYF. Complete variable domain (other parts from reference TRBV5-4 and TRBJ2-3): ETGVTQSPTHLIKTRGQQVTLRCSSQSGHNTVSWYQQALGQGPQFIFQYYREEENGRGNFPPRFSGLQFPNYSSELNVNALELDDSALYLCASRRGTSGRTDTQYFGPGTRLTVL.

This clonotype has just a few counts. This chain links TRBV20-1 with TRBJ2-1, with D possibly TRBD1 on 6 matching bases. The germline gives CDR1 DFQATT, CDR2 SNEGSKA (reference sequence). CDR3 length: 13 residues. V lost 5 bases, J lost 8 bases, and 16 bases lay in between. DNA of the CDR3: TGCAGTGCTCCCTTCGACAGGTCCTATGAGCAGTTCTTC. Encoded protein: CSAPFDRSYEQFF.

This clonotype came up a few times. The J gene is TRBJ2-5, the V gene TRBV29-1; tentatively, D is TRBD2 (6 bases). Germline CDR1 SQVTM, CDR2 ANQGSEA. V gave up 6 bases and J gave up 2 bases, with 22 bases separating them. This CDR3 comprises 16 residues. CDR3 sequence: CSVLPPWSGPQETQYF. In nucleotides, the CDR3 is TGCAGCGTCCTACCCCCATGGAGCGGGCCACAAGAGACCCAGTACTTC.

This clonotype was seen a handful of times. The chain couples TRBV15 to TRBJ2-3, with TRBD2 matching 8 bases. The CDR3 has 17 residues. Germline loops: CDR1 LNHNV, CDR2 YYDKDF (reference sequence). Trimming cost V 0 bases and J 4 bases; bases outside gene matches: 9. CDR3 region: CATSRDYSGGSADTQYF. In nucleotides, the CDR3 is TGTGCCACCAGCAGAGATTATTCGGGAGGGTCGGCAGATACGCAGTATTTT.

This clonotype turned up a few times. This chain uses TRBV15 with TRBJ2-7, with D possibly TRBD2 on 5 matching bases. This CDR3 spans 14 amino acids. The V gene lost 0 bases and the J gene lost 3 bases, with 9 bases spanning the gap. Germline V gene data show CDR1 as LNHNV and CDR2 as YYDKDF (reference sequence). The CDR3 spells CATSRDRDSYEQYF. CDR3 coding DNA: TGTGCCACCAGCAGAGATCGGGATAGCTACGAGCAGTACTTC.

This clonotype has at least ten counts. The gene calls are TRBV7-3 and TRBJ1-1; D remains unclear. V dropped 5 bases and J dropped 4 bases, with 11 bases sitting between them. The CDR3 sequence is 13 residues long. Per the germline V gene, CDR1 is SGHTA and CDR2 is FQGTGA. CDR3 amino acids: CASSLQEGTEAFF. Here the CDR3 DNA reads TGTGCCAGCAGCCTTCAAGAGGGCACTGAAGCTTTCTTT.

V is TRBV29-1 and J is TRBJ2-2; D gene unclear. Germline-derived CDR1 and CDR2 are SQVTM and ANQGSEA. The CDR3 consists of 13 residues. Trimming removed 4 bases from V and 2 bases from J, with 8 bases in between. The CDR3 is CSVGDPNTGELFF. In DNA form, the CDR3 reads TGCAGCGTTGGAGACCCAAACACCGGGGAGCTGTTTTTT.